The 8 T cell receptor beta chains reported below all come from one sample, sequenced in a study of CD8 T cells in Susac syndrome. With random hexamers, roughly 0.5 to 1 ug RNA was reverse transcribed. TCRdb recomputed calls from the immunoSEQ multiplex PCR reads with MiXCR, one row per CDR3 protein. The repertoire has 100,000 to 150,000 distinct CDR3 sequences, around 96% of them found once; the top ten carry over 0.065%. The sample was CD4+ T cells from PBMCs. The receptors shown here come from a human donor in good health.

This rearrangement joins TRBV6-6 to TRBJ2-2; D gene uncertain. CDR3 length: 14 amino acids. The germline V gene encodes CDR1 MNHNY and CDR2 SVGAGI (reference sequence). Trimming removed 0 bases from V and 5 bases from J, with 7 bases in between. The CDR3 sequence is CASSYSPRTGELFF. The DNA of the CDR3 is TGTGCCAGCAGTTACTCACCGCGGACCGGGGAGCTGTTTTTT.

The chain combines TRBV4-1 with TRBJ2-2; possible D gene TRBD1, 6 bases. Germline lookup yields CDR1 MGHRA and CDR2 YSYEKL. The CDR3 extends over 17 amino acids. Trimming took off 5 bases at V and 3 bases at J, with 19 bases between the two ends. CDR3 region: CASSSPQGIVDTGELFF. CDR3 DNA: TGCGCCAGCAGCTCTCCACAGGGTATCGTTGACACCGGGGAGCTGTTTTTT.

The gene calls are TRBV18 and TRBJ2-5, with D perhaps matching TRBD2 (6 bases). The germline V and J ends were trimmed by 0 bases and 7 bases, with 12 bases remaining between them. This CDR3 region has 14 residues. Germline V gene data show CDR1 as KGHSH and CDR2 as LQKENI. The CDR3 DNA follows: TGTGCCAGCTCACCACCGCGAGGGGAGGCGACCCAGTACTTC. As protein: CASSPPRGEATQYF.

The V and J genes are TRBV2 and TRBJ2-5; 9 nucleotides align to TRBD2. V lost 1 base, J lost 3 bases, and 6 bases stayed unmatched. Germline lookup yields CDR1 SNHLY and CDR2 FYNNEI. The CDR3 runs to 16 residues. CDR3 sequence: CASSEELAGKEETQYF. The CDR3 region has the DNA TGTGCCAGCAGTGAAGAGCTAGCGGGGAAAGAAGAGACCCAGTACTTC.

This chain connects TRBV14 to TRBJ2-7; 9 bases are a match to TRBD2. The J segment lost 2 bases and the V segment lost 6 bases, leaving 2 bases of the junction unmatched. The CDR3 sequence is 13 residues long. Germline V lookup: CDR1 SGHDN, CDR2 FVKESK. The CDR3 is CASRVAGAYEQYF. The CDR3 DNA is TGTGCCAGCAGGGTAGCGGGAGCCTACGAGCAGTACTTC.

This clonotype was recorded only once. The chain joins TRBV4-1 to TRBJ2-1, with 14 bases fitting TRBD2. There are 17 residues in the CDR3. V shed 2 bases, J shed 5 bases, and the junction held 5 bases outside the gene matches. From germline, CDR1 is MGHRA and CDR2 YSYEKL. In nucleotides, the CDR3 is TGCGCCAGCAGCCAATCCCCGACTAGCGGGAGGGACAATGAGCAGTTCTTC. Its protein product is CASSQSPTSGRDNEQFF.

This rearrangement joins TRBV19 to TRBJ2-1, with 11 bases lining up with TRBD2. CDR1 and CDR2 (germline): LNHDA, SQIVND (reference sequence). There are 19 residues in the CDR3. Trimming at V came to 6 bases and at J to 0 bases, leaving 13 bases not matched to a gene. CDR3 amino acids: CASSEPGLAALSSYNEQFF. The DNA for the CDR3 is TGTGCCAGTAGCGAGCCGGGACTAGCGGCCCTTAGCTCCTACAATGAGCAGTTCTTC.

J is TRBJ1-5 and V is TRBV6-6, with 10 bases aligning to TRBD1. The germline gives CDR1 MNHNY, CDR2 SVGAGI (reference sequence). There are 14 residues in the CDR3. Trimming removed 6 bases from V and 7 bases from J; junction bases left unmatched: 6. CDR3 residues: CASRTGTGVQPQHF. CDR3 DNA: TGTGCCAGCAGAACCGGGACAGGGGTCCAGCCCCAGCATTTT.